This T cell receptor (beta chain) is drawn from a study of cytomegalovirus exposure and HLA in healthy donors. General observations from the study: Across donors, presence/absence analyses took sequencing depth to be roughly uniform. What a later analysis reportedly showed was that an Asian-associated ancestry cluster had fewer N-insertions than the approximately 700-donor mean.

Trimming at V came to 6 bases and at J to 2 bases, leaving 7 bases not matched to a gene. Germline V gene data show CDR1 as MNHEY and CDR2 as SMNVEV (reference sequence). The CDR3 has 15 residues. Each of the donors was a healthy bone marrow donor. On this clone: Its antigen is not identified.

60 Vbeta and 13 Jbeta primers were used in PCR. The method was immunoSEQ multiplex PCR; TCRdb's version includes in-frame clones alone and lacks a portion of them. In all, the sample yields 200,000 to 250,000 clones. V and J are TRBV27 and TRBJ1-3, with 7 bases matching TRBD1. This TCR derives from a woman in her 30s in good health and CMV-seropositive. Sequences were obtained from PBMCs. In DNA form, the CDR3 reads TGTGCCAGCAGGCCTAGACAGGGAACTGGAAACACCATATATTTT. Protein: CASRPRQGTGNTIYF.